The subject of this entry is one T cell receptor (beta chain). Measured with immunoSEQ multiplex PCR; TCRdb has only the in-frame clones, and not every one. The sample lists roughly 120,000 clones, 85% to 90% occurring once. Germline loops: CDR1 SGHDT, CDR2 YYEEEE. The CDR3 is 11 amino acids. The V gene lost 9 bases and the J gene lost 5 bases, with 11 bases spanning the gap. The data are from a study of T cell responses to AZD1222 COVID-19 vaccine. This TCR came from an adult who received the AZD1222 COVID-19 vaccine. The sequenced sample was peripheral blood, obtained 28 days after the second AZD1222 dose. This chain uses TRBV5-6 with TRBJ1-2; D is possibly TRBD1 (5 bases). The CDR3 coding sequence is TGTGCCACGGACGGGGGGTATGGCTACACCTTC. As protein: CATDGGYGYTF.